This note documents a single T cell receptor (beta chain) sequence. Its antigen remains unknown. The sample is drawn from a study of blood T cells in healthy people across ages. Broader study findings: Among long-lived donors, naive CD4+ cells were more numerous and diversity higher than in aged donors.

The CDR3 length is 15 residues. From germline, CDR1 is DFQATT and CDR2 SNEGSKA (reference sequence). The use of a sample-barcoded 5' primer and a J-beta primer mix characterized a second PCR of roughly 6 to 11 cycles. Every sample produced at least 3 million CDR3-containing paired-end reads. TCRdb fed the 5' RACE reads into MiXCR, producing one record per CDR3 protein. The data show about 1.5 million distinct CDR3 sequences, approximately 42% seen once. The chain recombines TRBV20-1 with TRBJ2-4; TRBD2 matches 9 bases. The J call may be faulty, since TRBJ2-7 better matches the DNA end. Sequenced: blood. The TCR comes from a woman younger than 35 in good health. CDR3 coding DNA: TGCAGTGCTAGAGATCCCCTAGCGGGACCCTCCGAGCAGTACTTC. This encodes CSARDPLAGPSEQYF.